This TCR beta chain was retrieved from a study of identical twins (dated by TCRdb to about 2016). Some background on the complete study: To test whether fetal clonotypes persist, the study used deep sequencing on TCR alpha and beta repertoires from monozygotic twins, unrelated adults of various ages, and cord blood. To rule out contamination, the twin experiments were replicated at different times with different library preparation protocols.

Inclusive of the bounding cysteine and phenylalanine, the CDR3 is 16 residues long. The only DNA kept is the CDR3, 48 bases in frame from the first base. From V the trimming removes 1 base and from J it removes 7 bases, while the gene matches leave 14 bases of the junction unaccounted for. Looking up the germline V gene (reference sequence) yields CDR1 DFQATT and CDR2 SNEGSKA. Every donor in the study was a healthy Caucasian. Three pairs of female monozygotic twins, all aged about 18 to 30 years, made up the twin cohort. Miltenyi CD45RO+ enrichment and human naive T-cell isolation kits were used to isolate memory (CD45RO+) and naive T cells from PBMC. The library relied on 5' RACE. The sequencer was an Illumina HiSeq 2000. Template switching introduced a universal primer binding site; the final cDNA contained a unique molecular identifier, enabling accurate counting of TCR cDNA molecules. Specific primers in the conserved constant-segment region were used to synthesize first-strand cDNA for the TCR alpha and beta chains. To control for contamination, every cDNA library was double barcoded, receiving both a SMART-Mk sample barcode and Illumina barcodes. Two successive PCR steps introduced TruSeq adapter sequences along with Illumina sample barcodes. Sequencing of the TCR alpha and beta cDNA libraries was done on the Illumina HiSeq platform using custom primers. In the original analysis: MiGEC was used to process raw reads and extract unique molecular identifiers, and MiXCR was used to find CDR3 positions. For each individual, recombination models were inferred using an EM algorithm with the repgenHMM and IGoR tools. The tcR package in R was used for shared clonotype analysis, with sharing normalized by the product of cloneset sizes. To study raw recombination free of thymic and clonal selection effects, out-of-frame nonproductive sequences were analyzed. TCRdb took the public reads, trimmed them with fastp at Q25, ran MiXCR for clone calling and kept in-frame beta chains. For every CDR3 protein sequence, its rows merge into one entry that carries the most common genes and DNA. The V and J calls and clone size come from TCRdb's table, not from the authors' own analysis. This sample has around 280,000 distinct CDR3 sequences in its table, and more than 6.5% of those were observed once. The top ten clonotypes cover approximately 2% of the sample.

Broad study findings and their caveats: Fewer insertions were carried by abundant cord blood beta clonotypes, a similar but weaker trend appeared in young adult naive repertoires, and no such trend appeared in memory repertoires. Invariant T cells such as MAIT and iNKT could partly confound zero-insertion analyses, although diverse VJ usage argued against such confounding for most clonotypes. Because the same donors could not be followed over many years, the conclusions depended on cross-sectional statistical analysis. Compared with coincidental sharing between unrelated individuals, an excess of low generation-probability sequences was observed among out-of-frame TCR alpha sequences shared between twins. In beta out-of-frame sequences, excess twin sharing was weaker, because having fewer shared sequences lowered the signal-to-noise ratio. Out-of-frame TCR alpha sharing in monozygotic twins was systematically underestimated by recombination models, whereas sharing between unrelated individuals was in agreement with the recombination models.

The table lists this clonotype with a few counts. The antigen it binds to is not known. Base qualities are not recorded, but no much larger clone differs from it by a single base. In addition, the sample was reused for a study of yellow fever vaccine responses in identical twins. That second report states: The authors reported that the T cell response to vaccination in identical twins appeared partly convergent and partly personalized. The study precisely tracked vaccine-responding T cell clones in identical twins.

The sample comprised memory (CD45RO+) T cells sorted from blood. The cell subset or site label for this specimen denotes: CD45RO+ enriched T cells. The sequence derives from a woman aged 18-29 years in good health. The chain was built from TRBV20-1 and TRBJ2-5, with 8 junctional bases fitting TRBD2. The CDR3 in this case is CSARGTSRFSDGTQYF. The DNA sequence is TGCAGTGCTAGAGGGACTAGCAGGTTCTCTGATGGGACCCAGTACTTC.